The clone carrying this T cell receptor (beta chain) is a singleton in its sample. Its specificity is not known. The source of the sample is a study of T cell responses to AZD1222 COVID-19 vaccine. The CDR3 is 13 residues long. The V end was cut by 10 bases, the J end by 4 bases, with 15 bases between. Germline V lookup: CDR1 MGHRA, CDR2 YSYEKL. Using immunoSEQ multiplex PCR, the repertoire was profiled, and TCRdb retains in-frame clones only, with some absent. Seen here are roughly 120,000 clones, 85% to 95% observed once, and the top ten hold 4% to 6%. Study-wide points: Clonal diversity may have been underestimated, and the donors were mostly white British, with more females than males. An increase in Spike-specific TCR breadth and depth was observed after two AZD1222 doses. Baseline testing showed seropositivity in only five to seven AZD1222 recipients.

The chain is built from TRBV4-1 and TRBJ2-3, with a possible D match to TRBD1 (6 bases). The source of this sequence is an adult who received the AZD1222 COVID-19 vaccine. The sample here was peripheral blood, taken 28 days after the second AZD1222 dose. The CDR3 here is CATQGIGADTQYF. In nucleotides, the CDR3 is TGCGCCACCCAGGGGATAGGTGCAGATACGCAGTATTTT.